This TCR beta chain was sequenced during a study of blood T cell repertoires in COVID-19 (dated by TCRdb to about 2020). Study-wide context: Samples from collaborators originated in the United States, Italy and Spain and spanned both the acute and convalescent phases of COVID-19. Deeply sampled blood TCRbeta repertoires from subjects exposed to, actively infected with, or recovered from COVID-19 were included in the dataset. Where available, HLA class I and class II types were obtained from metadata supplied by the sample provider rather than from assay-based typing. The samples were drawn from two sources: the first 160 participants of the ongoing ImmuneRACE study, and fewer than 1,500 subjects contributed by 6 global collaborators. A de-identified subject ID, COVID-19 status, age in years and sex were almost always included in the sample metadata. The repertoires were released in a freely available public database meant as a resource for research on the immune response to SARS-CoV-2. The prospective study material was composed of cDNA or gDNA derived from T cells, B-cell-depleted T cells, or PBMCs. Overall study results and their limits: How much clinical and demographic metadata was included differed by source and by participant, and the metadata was provided uncurated.

A second Seattle source provided samples from volunteer blood donors who had recovered from COVID-19. The collaborating institutions used their own protocols to collect whole blood in K2EDTA tubes. For TCRbeta analysis, collaborators shipped samples in one of three forms: frozen whole blood, isolated PBMCs, or DNA extracted from either of those sample types. TCRbeta CDR3 regions were amplified from genomic DNA by means of the immunoSEQ Assay, a bias-controlled multiplex PCR. In the source study's methods: Nucleated cell counts per sample were estimated from amplification of reference gene primers within the assay. To quantify the absolute abundance of each unique TCRbeta CDR3 rearrangement, sequence reads were collapsed and filtered. For each sample, productive Simpson clonality was calculated as the square root of Simpson's diversity index across productive rearrangements. TCRdb limited this immuneACCESS table to in-frame rearrangements with V and J called. A share of clones is missing; checked studies link under half to unresolved V genes, and the rest is unexplained. Clonal size and the V and J genes are those of that table, whereas D and trimming came from the DNA. This sample holds just under 95,000 clones; 60% to 85% were observed only once. The ten top clones hold about 8.7% of the sample.

Concerning this clone: Its antigen remains unidentified. No quality values exist for individual bases; no much larger clone is one base distant.

V trim: 6 bases; J trim: 1 base; unmatched bases: 15. From the germline V gene, CDR1 is SGDLS and CDR2 is YYNGEE. The CDR3 starts with the cysteine, ends with the phenylalanine, and has 19 residues. CDR3 DNA only is kept here, 57 bases in frame from base 1. Source material: peripheral blood. The chain is made from TRBV9 and TRBJ2-3; TRBD1 matches 12 bases in the middle. This TCR came from a man in his fifties or sixties who had recovered from COVID-19. DNA sequence: TGTGCCAGCACCCCAGACCCGGGGGACAGGGGGCTCCGCACAGATACGCAGTATTTT. Translated, this gives CASTPDPGDRGLRTDTQYF.